These T cell receptor beta chains were read from a single sample in a study of neurological immune-mediated disorders. Each CDR3 protein is one row after TCRdb ran MiXCR on the 5' RACE reads. This sample has some 10,000 distinct CDR3 sequences, with 22% found just once. The sample consisted of CD8+ T cells from blood. Receptors originate from a woman between 35 and 50 years old with multiple sclerosis. The CDR3 runs from the conserved cysteine through the conserved F or W. Fields, in order: D gene, V gene, J gene, clone size, CDR3 DNA, CDR3 protein. The D gene is left open where the match is weak. The size of a clone is reported for some rows only, either as once, few or many, or as a class for expanded clones.

d_call: TRBD1; v_call: TRBV20-1; j_call: TRBJ2-1; clone_size: many; cdr3_nt: TGCAGTGCTAAGAGGTGGACAGGGGGCTTCTCCTACAATGAGCAGTTCTTC; cdr3_aa: CSAKRWTGGFSYNEQFF
d_call: .; v_call: TRBV12-5; j_call: TRBJ2-1; clone_size: many; cdr3_nt: TGTGCTAGTGCCGCAGGATACAATGAGCAGTTCTTC; cdr3_aa: CASAAGYNEQFF
d_call: .; v_call: TRBV9; j_call: TRBJ1-2; clone_size: .; cdr3_nt: TGTGCCAGCAGCTTACAGACAGCTAACTATGGCTACACCTTC; cdr3_aa: CASSLQTANYGYTF
d_call: .; v_call: TRBV7-9; j_call: TRBJ1-1; clone_size: many; cdr3_nt: TGTGCCAGCAGCTTTCTGGGGACTGAAGCTTTCTTT; cdr3_aa: CASSFLGTEAFF
d_call: TRBD2; v_call: TRBV9; j_call: TRBJ2-7; clone_size: many; cdr3_nt: TGTGCCAGCAGCGGGGGACTAGCGGGGGGTACAAGCTCCTACGAGCAGTACTTC; cdr3_aa: CASSGGLAGGTSSYEQYF
d_call: .; v_call: TRBV7-9; j_call: TRBJ2-1; clone_size: medium-sized; cdr3_nt: TGTGCCAGCAGCAGGGGCGGGTACAATGAGCAGTTCTTC; cdr3_aa: CASSRGGYNEQFF
d_call: TRBD1; v_call: TRBV5-6; j_call: TRBJ1-1; clone_size: many; cdr3_nt: TGTGCCAGCAGCCCGACAGGGGACACTGAAGCTTTCTTT; cdr3_aa: CASSPTGDTEAFF
d_call: TRBD1; v_call: TRBV5-6; j_call: TRBJ2-5; clone_size: .; cdr3_nt: TGTGCCAGCAGCTTGGTTACAGGGGGAGAGACCCAGTACTTC; cdr3_aa: CASSLVTGGETQYF
d_call: .; v_call: TRBV4-1; j_call: TRBJ1-1; clone_size: medium-sized; cdr3_nt: TGCGCCAGCAGCATTCGGGGCCTGAACACTGAAGCTTTCTTT; cdr3_aa: CASSIRGLNTEAFF
d_call: .; v_call: TRBV20-1; j_call: TRBJ1-1; clone_size: many; cdr3_nt: TGCAGTGCTAGGAGGACCACTGAAGCTTTCTTT; cdr3_aa: CSARRTTEAFF
d_call: .; v_call: TRBV6-5; j_call: TRBJ1-5; clone_size: many; cdr3_nt: TGTGCCAGCAGTGATTCCCCTGGGCAGCCCCAGCATTTT; cdr3_aa: CASSDSPGQPQHF
d_call: .; v_call: TRBV14; j_call: TRBJ1-1; clone_size: medium-sized; cdr3_nt: TGTGCCAGCAGCCAATGGGTCCGGGGGCGAAACACTGAAGCTTTCTTT; cdr3_aa: CASSQWVRGRNTEAFF
d_call: .; v_call: TRBV11-2; j_call: TRBJ1-1; clone_size: medium-sized; cdr3_nt: TGTGCCAGCAGCATTCGTAACGCGGGACTAAACACTGAAGCTTTCTTT; cdr3_aa: CASSIRNAGLNTEAFF
d_call: .; v_call: TRBV20-1; j_call: TRBJ1-2; clone_size: .; cdr3_nt: TGCAGTGCGCCGGACAGCCGCTATGGCTACACCTTC; cdr3_aa: CSAPDSRYGYTF
d_call: TRBD2; v_call: TRBV2; j_call: TRBJ2-7; clone_size: many; cdr3_nt: TGTGCCAGCAGTAGCGGGGGAGGCTACGAGCAGTACTTC; cdr3_aa: CASSSGGGYEQYF
d_call: TRBD1; v_call: TRBV20-1; j_call: TRBJ1-4; clone_size: .; cdr3_nt: TGCAGTGCCGACAGGGACCCTGAAAAACTGTTTTTT; cdr3_aa: CSADRDPEKLFF
d_call: .; v_call: TRBV12-3/TRBV12-4; j_call: TRBJ1-2; clone_size: .; cdr3_nt: TGTGCCAGCAGCCGAAAGACAGGTCTACTCCTTAACTATGGCTACACCTTC; cdr3_aa: CASSRKTGLLLNYGYTF
d_call: .; v_call: TRBV2; j_call: TRBJ2-7; clone_size: many; cdr3_nt: TGTGCCAGCAGTGAATCCGGAGGTCCCTACGAGCAGTACTTC; cdr3_aa: CASSESGGPYEQYF
d_call: .; v_call: TRBV6-6; j_call: TRBJ1-4; clone_size: many; cdr3_nt: TGTGCCAGCAGTGCCCTCCCGGCGGGGCGGGGGACTAATGAAAAACTGTTTTTT; cdr3_aa: CASSALPAGRGTNEKLFF
d_call: TRBD2; v_call: TRBV10-3; j_call: TRBJ2-7; clone_size: .; cdr3_nt: TGTGCCATCAGTAAGGGACTAGCGGGAGCTTCACCCTACGAGCAGTACTTC; cdr3_aa: CAISKGLAGASPYEQYF
d_call: .; v_call: TRBV4-2; j_call: TRBJ2-7; clone_size: medium-sized; cdr3_nt: TGTGCCAGCAGCCAAGGGACTGATCTATCCTACGAGCAGTACTTC; cdr3_aa: CASSQGTDLSYEQYF
d_call: .; v_call: TRBV20-1; j_call: TRBJ1-6; clone_size: once; cdr3_nt: TGCAGTGCTAGAGATCCTAGGCAGGGAAATTCACCCCTCCACTTT; cdr3_aa: CSARDPRQGNSPLHF
d_call: TRBD1; v_call: TRBV28; j_call: TRBJ2-1; clone_size: many; cdr3_nt: TGTGCCAGCAGTTTAAGGGGGACCGGGACAGGGGGCAATGAGCAGTTCTTC; cdr3_aa: CASSLRGTGTGGNEQFF
d_call: TRBD2; v_call: TRBV5-1; j_call: TRBJ2-5; clone_size: many; cdr3_nt: TGCGCCAGCAGTCCCCCCCGGACTAGCGGGGAAAGGGAGACCCAGTACTTC; cdr3_aa: CASSPPRTSGERETQYF
d_call: .; v_call: TRBV4-2; j_call: TRBJ2-7; clone_size: many; cdr3_nt: TGTGCCAGCAGCCAAGCTATGGGGGGGGCGGACGAGCAGTACTTC; cdr3_aa: CASSQAMGGADEQYF
d_call: TRBD1; v_call: TRBV5-1; j_call: TRBJ1-2; clone_size: medium-sized; cdr3_nt: TGCGCCAGCAGCTTGTCCGGGACAGCTTATGGCTACACCTTC; cdr3_aa: CASSLSGTAYGYTF
d_call: TRBD1; v_call: TRBV3-1; j_call: TRBJ1-1; clone_size: .; cdr3_nt: TGTGCCAGCAGCCAAGATACAGGGGGGTGGAGTGAAGCTTTCTTT; cdr3_aa: CASSQDTGGWSEAFF
d_call: .; v_call: TRBV4-1; j_call: TRBJ2-7; clone_size: many; cdr3_nt: TGCGCCAGCAGCCAAGAGATCGGTTTTAGGGGGTCCTACGAGCAGTACTTC; cdr3_aa: CASSQEIGFRGSYEQYF
d_call: .; v_call: TRBV5-1; j_call: TRBJ1-5; clone_size: .; cdr3_nt: TGCGCCAGCAGCGAGTACAGTAGCAATCAGCCCCAGCATTTT; cdr3_aa: CASSEYSSNQPQHF
d_call: .; v_call: TRBV6-5; j_call: TRBJ2-3; clone_size: many; cdr3_nt: TGTGCCAGCAGTTACTCGGGTGGGGGGGCCGGAGATACGCAGTATTTT; cdr3_aa: CASSYSGGGAGDTQYF
d_call: TRBD2; v_call: TRBV3-1; j_call: TRBJ2-7; clone_size: .; cdr3_nt: TGTGCCAGCAGCCAGTCTAGCGGGGGCTCCTACGAGCAGTACTTC; cdr3_aa: CASSQSSGGSYEQYF
d_call: .; v_call: TRBV6-1; j_call: TRBJ2-7; clone_size: few; cdr3_nt: TGTGCCAGCTCCCCCGACCCGACCTACGAGCAGTACTTC; cdr3_aa: CASSPDPTYEQYF